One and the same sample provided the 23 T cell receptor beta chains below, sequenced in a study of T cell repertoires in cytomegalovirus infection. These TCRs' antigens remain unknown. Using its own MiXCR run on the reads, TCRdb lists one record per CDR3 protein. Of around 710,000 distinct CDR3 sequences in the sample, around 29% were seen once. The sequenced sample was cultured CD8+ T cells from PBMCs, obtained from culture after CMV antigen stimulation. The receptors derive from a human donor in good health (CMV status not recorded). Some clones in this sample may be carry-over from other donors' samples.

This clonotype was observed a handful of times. As DNA, the CDR3 is TGTGCCAGTGGGGAGGCGATGAACACTGAAGCTTTCTTT. Protein sequence: CASGEAMNTEAFF. The chain employs TRBV6-6 and TRBJ1-1; D gene uncertain. Per the germline V gene, CDR1 is MNHNY and CDR2 is SVGAGI (reference sequence). Trimming took off 9 bases at V and 0 bases at J, with 11 bases between the two ends. The CDR3 covers 13 residues.

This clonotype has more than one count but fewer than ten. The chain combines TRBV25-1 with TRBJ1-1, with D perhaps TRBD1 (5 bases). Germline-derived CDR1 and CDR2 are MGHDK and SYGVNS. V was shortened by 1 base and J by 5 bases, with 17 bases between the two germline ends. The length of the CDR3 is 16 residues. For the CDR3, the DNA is TGTGCCAGCAGTGAATGGGATGACACCCCAGGGACTGAAGCTTTCTTT. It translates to CASSEWDDTPGTEAFF.

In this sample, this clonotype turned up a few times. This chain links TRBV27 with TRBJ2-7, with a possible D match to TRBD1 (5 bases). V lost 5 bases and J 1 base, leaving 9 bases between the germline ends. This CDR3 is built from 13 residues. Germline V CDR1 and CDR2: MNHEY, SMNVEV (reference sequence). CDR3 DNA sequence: TGTGCCAGCAGTCCGACAGTTTCCTACGAGCAGTACGTC. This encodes CASSPTVSYEQYV.

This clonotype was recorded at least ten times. Here the CDR3 reads CASSLERGPEAGGYTF. DNA of the CDR3: TGTGCCAGCAGCTTAGAGAGGGGCCCAGAGGCTGGAGGCTACACCTTC. This chain links TRBV7-9 with TRBJ1-2; D is possibly TRBD1 (5 bases). Trimming cost V 1 base and J 8 bases, with 20 bases left between them. This CDR3 has 16 amino acids. Germline V gene lookup returns CDR1 SEHNR and CDR2 FQNEAQ (reference sequence). Together with reference TRBV7-9 and TRBJ1-2, the CDR3 gives the full variable domain: DTGVSQNPRHKITKRGQNVTFRCDPISEHNRLYWYRQTLGQGPEFLTYFQNEAQLEKSRLLSDRFSAERPKGSFSTLEIQRTEQGDSAMYLCASSLERGPEAGGYTFGSGTRLTVV.

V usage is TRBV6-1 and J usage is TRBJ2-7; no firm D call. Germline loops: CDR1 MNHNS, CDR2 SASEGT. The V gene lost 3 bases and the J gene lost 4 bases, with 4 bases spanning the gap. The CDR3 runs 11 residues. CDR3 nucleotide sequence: TGTGCCAGCAGTGAGGGGTACGAGCAGTACGTC. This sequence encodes CASSEGYEQYV.

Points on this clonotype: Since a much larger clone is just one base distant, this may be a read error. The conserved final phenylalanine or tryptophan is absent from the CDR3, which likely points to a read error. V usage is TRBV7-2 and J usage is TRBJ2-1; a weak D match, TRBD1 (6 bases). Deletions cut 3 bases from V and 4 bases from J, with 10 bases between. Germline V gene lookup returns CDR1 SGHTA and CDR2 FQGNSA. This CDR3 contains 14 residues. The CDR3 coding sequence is TGTGCCAGCAGCTTCATGGACAGTTACAATGAGCAGTTCATC. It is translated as CASSFMDSYNEQFI.

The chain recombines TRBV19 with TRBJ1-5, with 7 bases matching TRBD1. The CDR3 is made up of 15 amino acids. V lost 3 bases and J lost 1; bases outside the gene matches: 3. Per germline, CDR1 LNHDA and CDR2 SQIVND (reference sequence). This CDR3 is CASSMRGLSNQPQHF. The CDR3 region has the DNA TGTGCCAGTAGTATGAGGGGGCTGAGCAATCAGCCCCAGCATTTT.

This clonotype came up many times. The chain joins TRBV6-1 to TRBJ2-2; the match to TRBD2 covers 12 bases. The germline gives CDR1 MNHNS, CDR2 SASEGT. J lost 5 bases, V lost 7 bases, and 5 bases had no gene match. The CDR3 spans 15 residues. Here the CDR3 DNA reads TGTGCCAGCAATACCGGGACTAGCGGGACCGGGGAGCTGTTTTTT. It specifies CASNTGTSGTGELFF.

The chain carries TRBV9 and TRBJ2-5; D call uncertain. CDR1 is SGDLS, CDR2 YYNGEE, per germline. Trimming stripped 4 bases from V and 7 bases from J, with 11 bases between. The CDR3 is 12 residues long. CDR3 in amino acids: CASSPEKGTQYF. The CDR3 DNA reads TGTGCCAGCAGCCCCGAGAAGGGGACCCAGTACTTC.

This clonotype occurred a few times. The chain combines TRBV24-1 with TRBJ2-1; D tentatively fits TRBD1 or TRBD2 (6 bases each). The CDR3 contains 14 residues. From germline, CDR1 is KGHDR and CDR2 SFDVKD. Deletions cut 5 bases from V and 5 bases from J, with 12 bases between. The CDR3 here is CATSGEGGNNEQFF. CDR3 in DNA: TGTGCCACCAGTGGCGAGGGGGGTAACAATGAGCAGTTCTTC.

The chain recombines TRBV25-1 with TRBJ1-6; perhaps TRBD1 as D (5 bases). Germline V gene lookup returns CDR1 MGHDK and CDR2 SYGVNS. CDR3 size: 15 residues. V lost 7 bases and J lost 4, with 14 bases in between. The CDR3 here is CASNSGTRYNSPLHF. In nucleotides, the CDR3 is TGTGCCAGCAATTCCGGGACTAGGTATAATTCACCCCTCCACTTT. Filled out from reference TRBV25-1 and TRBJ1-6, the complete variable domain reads EADIYQTPRYLVIGTGKKITLECSQTMGHDKMYWYQQDPGMELHLIHYSYGVNSTEKGDLSSESTVSRIRTEHFPLTLESARPSHTSQYLCASNSGTRYNSPLHFGNGTRLTVT.

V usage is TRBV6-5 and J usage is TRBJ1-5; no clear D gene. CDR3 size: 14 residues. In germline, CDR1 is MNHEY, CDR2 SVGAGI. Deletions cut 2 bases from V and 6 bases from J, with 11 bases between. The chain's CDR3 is CASSYTLEGQPQHF. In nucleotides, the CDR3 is TGTGCCAGCAGTTACACTCTAGAAGGTCAGCCCCAGCATTTT.

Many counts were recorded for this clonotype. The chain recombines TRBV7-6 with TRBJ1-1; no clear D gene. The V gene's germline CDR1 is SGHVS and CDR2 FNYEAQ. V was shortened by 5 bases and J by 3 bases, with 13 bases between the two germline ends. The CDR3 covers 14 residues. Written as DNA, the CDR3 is TGTGCCAGCAGCCCCCAAGGGAGGCACACTGAAGCTTTCTTT. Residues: CASSPQGRHTEAFF.

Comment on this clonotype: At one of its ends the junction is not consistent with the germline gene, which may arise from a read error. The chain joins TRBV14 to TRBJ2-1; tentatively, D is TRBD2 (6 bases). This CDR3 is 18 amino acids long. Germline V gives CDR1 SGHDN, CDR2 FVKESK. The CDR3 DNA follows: TGTGCCACCAGCCAAGATAAGAGGAGGGATGGATCCTACAATGAGCAGTTCTTC. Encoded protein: CATSQDKRRDGSYNEQFF.

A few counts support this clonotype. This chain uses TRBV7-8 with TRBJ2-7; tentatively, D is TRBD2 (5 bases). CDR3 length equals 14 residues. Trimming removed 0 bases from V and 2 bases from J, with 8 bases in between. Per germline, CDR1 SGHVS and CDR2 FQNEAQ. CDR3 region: CASSLAEGAYEQYV. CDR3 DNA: TGTGCCAGCAGCTTAGCCGAGGGAGCCTACGAGCAGTACGTC.

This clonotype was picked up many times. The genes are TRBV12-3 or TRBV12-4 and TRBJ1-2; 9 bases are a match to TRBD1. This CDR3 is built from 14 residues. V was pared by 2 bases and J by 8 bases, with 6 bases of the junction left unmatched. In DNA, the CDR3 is TGTGCCAGCAGTTTATGGGGACAGGGTCTGGGCTACACCTTC. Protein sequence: CASSLWGQGLGYTF.

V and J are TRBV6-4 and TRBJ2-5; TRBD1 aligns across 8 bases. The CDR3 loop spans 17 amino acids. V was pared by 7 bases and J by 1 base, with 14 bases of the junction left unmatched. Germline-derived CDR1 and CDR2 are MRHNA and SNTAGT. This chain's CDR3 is CASTLNRDRRLQETQYF. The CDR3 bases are TGTGCCAGCACTCTAAACCGGGACAGGAGACTCCAAGAGACCCAGTACTTC.

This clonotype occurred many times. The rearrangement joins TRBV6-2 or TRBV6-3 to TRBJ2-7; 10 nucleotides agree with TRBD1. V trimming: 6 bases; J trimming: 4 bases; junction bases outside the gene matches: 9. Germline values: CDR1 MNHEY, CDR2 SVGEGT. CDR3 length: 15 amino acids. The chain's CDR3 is CASRDAGTGDYEQYV. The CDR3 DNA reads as TGTGCCAGCAGGGACGCCGGGACAGGGGATTACGAGCAGTACGTC.

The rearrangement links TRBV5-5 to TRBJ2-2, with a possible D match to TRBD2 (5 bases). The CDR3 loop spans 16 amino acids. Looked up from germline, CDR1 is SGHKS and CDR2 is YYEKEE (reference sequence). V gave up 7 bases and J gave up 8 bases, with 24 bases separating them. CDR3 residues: CASHLEWPQRSGELFF. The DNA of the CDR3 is TGTGCCAGCCACCTGGAATGGCCACAGCGGTCGGGGGAGCTGTTTTTT.

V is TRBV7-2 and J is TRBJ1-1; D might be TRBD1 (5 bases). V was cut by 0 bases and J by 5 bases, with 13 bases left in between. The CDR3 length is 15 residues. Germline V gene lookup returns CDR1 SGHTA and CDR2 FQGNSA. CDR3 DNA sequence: TGTGCCAGCAGCTTAGCCCTGGCAGGGTGGACTGAAGCTTTCTTT. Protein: CASSLALAGWTEAFF.

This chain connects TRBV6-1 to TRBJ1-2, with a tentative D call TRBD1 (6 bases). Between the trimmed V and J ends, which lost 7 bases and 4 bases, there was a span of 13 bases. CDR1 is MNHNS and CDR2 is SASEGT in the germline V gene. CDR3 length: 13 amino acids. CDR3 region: CASTNTGPYGYTF. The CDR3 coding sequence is TGTGCCAGCACCAATACAGGGCCCTATGGCTACACCTTC.

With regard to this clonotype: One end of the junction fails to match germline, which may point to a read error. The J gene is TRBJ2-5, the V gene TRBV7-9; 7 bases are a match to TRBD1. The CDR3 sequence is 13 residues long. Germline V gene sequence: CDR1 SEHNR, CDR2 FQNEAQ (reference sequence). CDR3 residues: CASSSDPGQPGMF. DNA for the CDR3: TGTGCCAGCAGCTCCGACCCGGGACAGCCGGGGATGTTC.

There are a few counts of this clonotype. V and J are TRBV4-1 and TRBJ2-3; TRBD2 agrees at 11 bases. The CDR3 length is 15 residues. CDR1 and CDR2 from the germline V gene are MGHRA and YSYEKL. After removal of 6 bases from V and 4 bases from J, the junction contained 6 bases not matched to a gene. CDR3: CASRILAGGSDTQYF. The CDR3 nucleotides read TGCGCCAGCAGAATCCTAGCGGGGGGATCAGATACGCAGTATTTT.